The sequence of this T cell receptor (beta chain) was determined in a study of blood T cell repertoires in COVID-19. Study-wide background: The origin of the acute and convalescent COVID-19 samples was the United States, Italy and Spain. Sources were T cells, B-cell-depleted T cells, or PBMCs; the material itself was cDNA or gDNA.

Trimming removed 0 bases at V and 6 bases at J, with 13 bases between. Germline assignment: CDR1 SGHRS and CDR2 YFSETQ. CDR3 length equals 14 residues. Authors' processing steps: Reference gene primer amplification gave estimated nucleated cell counts. Assay used: immunoSEQ multiplex PCR; TCRdb lists only in-frame clones, some missing. V and J calls and clone size are given by that table; D and trimming were obtained from the DNA. The data hold hundreds of thousands of clones, with about four fifths observed a single time. The source material was peripheral blood. This TCR came from a woman in her forties with active or convalescent COVID-19. The rearrangement uses TRBV5-1 and TRBJ2-7; D ambiguous. The CDR3 DNA reads TGCGCCAGCAGCTTGGCCTTCGACCCGGGCGAGCAGTACTTC. Its protein product is CASSLAFDPGEQYF.